The 7 T cell receptor beta chains reported below all come from one sample, sequenced in a study of blood T cell repertoires in COVID-19. Generated by immunoSEQ multiplex PCR, the TCRdb table keeps only in-frame clones and is missing some. The data show over 120,000 clones, with around 80% seen just once and roughly 10% held by the top ten. Material for sequencing was peripheral blood. The source is a man in his sixties with active or convalescent COVID-19.

CDR3 DNA: TGTGCCAGCAGCTTAAGGCTGCGGGGCGAAAAACTGTTTTTT. Its protein product is CASSLRLRGEKLFF. The rearrangement links TRBV11-2 to TRBJ1-4; tentatively, D is TRBD1 (5 bases). Trimming stripped 2 bases from V and 8 bases from J, with 12 bases between. From germline, CDR1 is SGHAT and CDR2 FQNNGV. CDR3 length: 14 residues.

This chain's CDR3 is CAISDSDQPQHF. CDR3 DNA sequence: TGTGCCATCAGTGACTCAGATCAGCCCCAGCATTTT. The chain uses TRBV10-3 and TRBJ1-5; D remains ambiguous. CDR3 length: 12 residues. The germline CDR1 and CDR2 sequences are ENHRY and SYGVKD. Trimming pared 3 bases from V and 5 bases from J, leaving 5 bases between.

This clone has a handful of counts. This chain links TRBV5-1 with TRBJ1-2, with D perhaps matching TRBD1 (5 bases). The CDR3 length is 13 residues. V was clipped by 4 bases and J by 2 bases, with 9 bases between them. Germline CDR1 SGHRS, CDR2 YFSETQ. CDR3 nucleotide sequence: TGCGCCAGCAGCGCCAGACAGAACTATGGCTACACCTTC. This translates into CASSARQNYGYTF. The full variable domain, in which reference TRBV5-1 and TRBJ1-2 provide the parts outside the CDR3, is KAGVTQTPRYLIKTRGQQVTLSCSPISGHRSVSWYQQTPGQGLQFLFEYFSETQRNKGNFPGRFSGRQFSNSRSEMNVSTLELGDSALYLCASSARQNYGYTFGSGTRLTVV.

J is TRBJ2-7 and V is TRBV13; D is perhaps TRBD2 (6 bases). The V and J ends lost 5 bases and 4 bases respectively, with 15 bases between them. CDR1 and CDR2 from the germline V gene are PRHDT and FYEKMQ (reference sequence). This CDR3 is built from 14 residues. The CDR3 nucleotides read TGTGCCAGCAGCCGAGGGGACTTAAGATACGAGCAGTACGTC. This sequence encodes CASSRGDLRYEQYV.

The chain has TRBV20-1 and TRBJ1-2; no definite D call. Germline V gene data show CDR1 as DFQATT and CDR2 as SNEGSKA (reference sequence). This CDR3 contains 15 residues. V lost 3 bases and J lost 0, with 14 bases in between. The CDR3 DNA is TGCAGTGCTAGTGGAGGGCCCCTTTCTAACTATGGCTACACCTTC. Protein sequence: CSASGGPLSNYGYTF.

This rearrangement joins TRBV27 to TRBJ2-2; 13 bases are shared with TRBD2. Germline values: CDR1 MNHEY, CDR2 SMNVEV (reference sequence). The CDR3 consists of 22 residues. J was trimmed by 3 bases and V by 6 bases; bases with no gene match: 22. CDR3 nucleotides: TGTGCCAGCAGCTTCCGATCGCCCGGACTAGCGGGAGCGAATCGTTACACCGGGGAGCTGTTTTTT. Its translation: CASSFRSPGLAGANRYTGELFF.

The rearrangement links TRBV5-8 to TRBJ1-1; weak D call: TRBD1 (6 bases). This CDR3 comprises 15 residues. Germline V gene data show CDR1 as SGHTS and CDR2 as YDEGEE. Trimming shortened V by 4 bases and J by 2 bases, and 15 bases separated the two germline ends. This CDR3 is CASSPGWGRNTEAFF. CDR3 DNA sequence: TGTGCCAGCAGCCCGGGCTGGGGGCGAAACACTGAAGCTTTCTTT.